This T cell receptor (beta chain) is from a study of OX40 agonist ivuxolimab in advanced cancers. Across the study: Ivuxolimab is a fully human IgG2 antibody that activates OX40 (CD134). Study findings and constraints: The 0.1-3.0 mg/kg partial responders had among the lowest clonal expansion.

The germline gives CDR1 SEHNR, CDR2 FQNEAQ (reference sequence). V was cut by 5 bases and J by 5 bases, with 13 bases left in between. The CDR3 sequence is 15 residues long. Here immunoSEQ multiplex PCR was the method, and the copy in TCRdb shows in-frame clones only, minus some. The table has tens of thousands of clones, roughly 78% seen once. This clone came up once. The antigen remains undetermined. The V gene is TRBV7-9, the J gene TRBJ1-6; D possibly corresponds to TRBD1 (6 bases). Sequences were derived from CD4+ or CD8+ T cells sorted from blood, sampled in a trial of the OX40 agonist ivuxolimab. The receptor comes from an adult with an advanced solid tumor such as melanoma, head and neck, liver or kidney cancer. CDR3 amino acids: CASSQSGGHNSPLHF. CDR3 sequence (DNA): TGTGCCAGCAGCCAAAGCGGGGGGCATAATTCACCCCTCCACTTT.